This is a list of T cell receptor beta chains from one sample in a study of cytomegalovirus exposure and HLA in healthy donors. Measured with immunoSEQ multiplex PCR; TCRdb has only the in-frame clones, and not every one. The data contain 200,000 to 250,000 clones, approximately 84% of them singletons. Sequenced material: PBMCs. The receptor set was obtained from a woman aged 40 to 55 in good health and CMV-seronegative. Both conserved end residues are part of each CDR3. The D gene is left open where the match is weak. Not every row has a clone size; where given, it reads once, few, many or a size class.

v_call,j_call,d_call,clone_size,cdr3_aa,cdr3_nt
TRBV5-1,TRBJ2-5,.,.,CASRTAPDQETQYF,TGCGCCAGCCGTACTGCCCCGGACCAAGAGACCCAGTACTTC
TRBV15,TRBJ2-5,.,.,CATSSRETQYF,TGTGCCACCAGCAGTCGGGAGACCCAGTACTTC
TRBV7-8,TRBJ1-1,TRBD1,once,CASSLVQGSTEAFF,TGTGCCAGCAGCTTAGTACAGGGGAGCACTGAAGCTTTCTTT
TRBV29-1,TRBJ2-2,TRBD2,once,CSGSGGNTGELFF,TGCAGCGGCAGCGGGGGGAACACCGGGGAGCTGTTTTTT
TRBV29-1,TRBJ2-1,.,.,CSVSLGGSYNEQFF,TGCAGCGTTTCTTTAGGGGGCTCCTACAATGAGCAGTTCTTC
TRBV15,TRBJ2-7,.,.,CATSDVSEPYEQYF,TGTGCCACCAGCGATGTTTCAGAACCCTACGAGCAGTACTTC
TRBV7-8,TRBJ2-7,.,.,CASSLAGQSYEQYF,TGTGCCAGCAGCTTAGCGGGGCAGTCCTACGAGCAGTACTTC
TRBV19,TRBJ1-2,.,.,CASSNTGRSYTF,TGTGCCAGTAGTAATACGGGAAGGAGCTACACCTTC
TRBV27,TRBJ1-2,TRBD1,once,CASSKAITTGIYGYTF,TGTGCCAGCTCAAAAGCGATTACGACAGGGATTTACGGCTACACCTTC
TRBV5-6,TRBJ2-5,.,.,CASSLGTVSPSAQYF,TGTGCCAGCAGCTTGGGGACAGTCTCCCCAAGTGCCCAGTACTTC
TRBV4-1,TRBJ2-3,TRBD1,.,CASSPDRGTDTQYF,TGCGCCAGCAGCCCGGACAGGGGGACAGATACGCAGTATTTT
TRBV5-1,TRBJ1-1,.,.,CASFPNTGMDDTEAFF,TGCGCCAGCTTCCCCAACACAGGGATGGATGACACTGAAGCTTTCTTT
TRBV5-1,TRBJ2-7,TRBD1,.,CASSWGQGAAEQYF,TGCGCCAGCAGCTGGGGACAGGGGGCCGCCGAGCAGTACTTC
TRBV2,TRBJ2-2,TRBD2,.,CASSQGLGGSGELFF,TGTGCCAGCAGTCAGGGACTAGGGGGTTCCGGGGAGCTGTTTTTT
TRBV19,TRBJ2-2,TRBD1,.,CASSNPYRTGGSNTGELFF,TGTGCCAGTAGTAACCCCTATAGGACAGGGGGCTCGAACACCGGGGAGCTGTTTTTT
TRBV9,TRBJ1-1,.,.,CASSVGEWEGSAFF,TGTGCCAGCAGCGTAGGAGAATGGGAGGGGTCAGCTTTCTTT
TRBV5-6,TRBJ1-1,.,.,CATSRGGVNEAFF,TGTGCCACCTCCCGCGGGGGGGTCAATGAAGCTTTCTTT
TRBV7-3,TRBJ2-2,.,.,CASSLRGEEGAFGELFF,TGTGCCAGCAGCTTAAGGGGAGAGGAGGGGGCGTTCGGGGAGCTGTTTTTT
TRBV9,TRBJ1-2,.,once,CASSVDFRGAPSGGYTF,TGTGCCAGCAGCGTAGATTTCAGGGGCGCCCCGTCCGGAGGCTACACCTTC
TRBV6-5,TRBJ2-5,.,.,CASSYASGKETQYF,TGTGCCAGCAGTTACGCCTCAGGCAAAGAGACCCAGTACTTC
TRBV29-1,TRBJ1-1,TRBD1,.,CSVDRGRRKDTEAFF,TGCAGCGTTGACAGGGGGCGAAGGAAAGACACTGAAGCTTTCTTT
TRBV6-5,TRBJ1-1,.,.,CASSYAQGLNTEAFF,TGTGCCAGCAGTTACGCCCAGGGGCTGAACACTGAAGCTTTCTTT
TRBV6-5,TRBJ2-2,.,.,CASTRDKSAGELFF,TGTGCCAGCACTCGAGACAAGTCGGCCGGGGAGCTGTTTTTT
TRBV5-4,TRBJ2-1,TRBD2,.,CASSLKQLAGRDEQFF,TGTGCCAGCAGCCTAAAACAGCTAGCGGGGAGGGATGAGCAGTTCTTC
TRBV5-4,TRBJ2-1,TRBD2,.,CASSKTSGGYNEQFF,TGTGCCAGCAGCAAAACTAGCGGGGGATACAATGAGCAGTTCTTC
TRBV9,TRBJ2-5,.,.,CASSVGGEEETQYF,TGTGCCAGCAGCGTAGGTGGGGAGGAGGAGACCCAGTACTTC
TRBV27,TRBJ1-1,TRBD1,.,CASSLSTGWDTEAFF,TGTGCCAGCAGTTTATCGACAGGGTGGGACACTGAAGCTTTCTTT
TRBV19,TRBJ2-1,.,.,CASSSSDWRGTSSYNEQFF,TGTGCCAGTAGTTCCTCGGACTGGAGAGGTACCAGCTCCTACAATGAGCAGTTCTTC
TRBV19,TRBJ1-1,TRBD1,few,CASSRGTGMNTEAFF,TGTGCCAGTAGTAGAGGGACAGGGATGAACACTGAAGCTTTCTTT
TRBV5-6,TRBJ2-5,.,.,CASNLRETQYF,TGTGCCAGCAATTTGAGAGAGACCCAGTACTTC
TRBV2,TRBJ2-7,TRBD1,once,CAKGTGVSYEQYF,TGTGCCAAGGGGACAGGGGTTTCCTACGAGCAGTACTTC
TRBV11-3,TRBJ1-3,.,.,CASSFGGRNSGNTIYF,TGTGCCAGCAGCTTTGGCGGCCGTAACTCTGGAAACACCATATATTTT
TRBV4-3,TRBJ2-7,TRBD1,.,CASSQGTGPYEQYF,TGCGCCAGCAGCCAAGGGACAGGGCCGTACGAGCAGTACTTC
TRBV14,TRBJ1-1,.,few,CASSQERYGGTAFF,TGTGCCAGCAGCCAAGAGCGGTACGGGGGGACAGCTTTCTTT
TRBV13,TRBJ2-1,TRBD2,.,CASNLLAGEQFF,TGTGCCAGCAACCTACTAGCGGGAGAGCAGTTCTTC
TRBV7-2,TRBJ2-7,TRBD2,.,CASSLGWGGAYEQYF,TGTGCCAGCAGCTTAGGTTGGGGGGGGGCCTACGAGCAGTACTTC
TRBV4-3,TRBJ2-7,.,.,CASSQEGGSYEQYF,TGCGCCAGCAGCCAAGAAGGGGGAAGCTACGAGCAGTACTTC
TRBV5-1,TRBJ1-2,TRBD1,.,CASSSLGQGSYGYTF,TGCGCCAGCAGCTCGCTGGGACAGGGGAGCTATGGCTACACCTTC
TRBV15,TRBJ1-1,.,.,CATSRGKGQVEAFF,TGTGCCACCAGCAGAGGGAAGGGGCAAGTTGAAGCTTTCTTT
TRBV6-1,TRBJ1-1,TRBD1,few,CASSGGRGLAGEAFF,TGTGCCAGCAGTGGGGGCAGGGGGCTGGCAGGTGAAGCTTTCTTT
TRBV11-2,TRBJ1-6,TRBD1,few,CASSLGQGSSPLHF,TGTGCCAGCAGCTTGGGACAGGGAAGTTCACCCCTCCACTTT
TRBV23-1,TRBJ2-7,.,.,CASSLASRWLCEQYF,TGCGCCAGCAGTTTAGCTAGCCGTTGGCTTTGCGAGCAGTACTTC
TRBV6-6,TRBJ2-5,TRBD1,.,CASSPRQGPQYF,TGTGCCAGCAGCCCCCGACAGGGTCCCCAGTACTTC
TRBV15,TRBJ2-3,.,.,CATSREEGLDTQYF,TGTGCCACCAGCAGAGAGGAAGGACTAGATACGCAGTATTTT
TRBV4-2,TRBJ1-3,.,.,CASSQGRDSGNTIYF,TGTGCCAGCAGCCAAGGCAGGGACTCTGGAAACACCATATATTTT
TRBV4-1,TRBJ1-5,.,.,CASSQDNLQPQHF,TGCGCCAGCAGCCAAGATAATTTACAGCCCCAGCATTTT
TRBV6-5,TRBJ2-2,.,.,CASSYSGPGELFF,TGTGCCAGCAGTTACTCGGGCCCCGGGGAGCTGTTTTTT
TRBV29-1,TRBJ2-1,.,few,CSVESSGLAYNEQFF,TGCAGCGTGGAAAGTTCGGGACTTGCCTACAATGAGCAGTTCTTC
TRBV28,TRBJ1-5,TRBD1,few,CASSSQGANQPQHF,TGTGCCAGCAGTTCACAGGGGGCTAATCAGCCCCAGCATTTT
TRBV4-3,TRBJ2-3,TRBD2,few,CASSHELSGGADTQYF,TGCGCCAGCAGCCACGAACTTAGCGGGGGCGCCGATACGCAGTATTTT
TRBV11-3,TRBJ2-2,.,.,CASSLDGGRTNTGELFF,TGTGCCAGCAGCTTAGATGGGGGCAGAACGAACACCGGGGAGCTGTTTTTT
TRBV9,TRBJ2-7,.,few,CASSVVPSSYEQYF,TGTGCCAGCAGCGTAGTCCCCAGCTCCTACGAGCAGTACTTC
TRBV10-2,TRBJ1-2,TRBD1,.,CASSDIGQGDYGYTF,TGCGCCAGCAGTGATATCGGACAGGGTGATTATGGCTACACCTTC
TRBV10-3,TRBJ2-1,TRBD2,once,CAISEPAGANNEQFF,TGTGCCATCAGTGAACCAGCGGGGGCCAACAATGAGCAGTTCTTC
TRBV4-2,TRBJ2-3,.,.,CASSQEGGAGTDTQYF,TGTGCCAGCAGCCAAGAGGGGGGGGCTGGCACAGATACGCAGTATTTT
TRBV30,TRBJ2-4,TRBD1,.,CAWSGTGAGKNIQYF,TGTGCCTGGAGTGGGACAGGGGCGGGCAAAAACATTCAGTACTTC
TRBV11-3,TRBJ2-7,.,.,CASSLDRAGAVYEQYF,TGTGCCAGCAGCTTAGATAGGGCAGGGGCGGTGTACGAGCAGTACTTC